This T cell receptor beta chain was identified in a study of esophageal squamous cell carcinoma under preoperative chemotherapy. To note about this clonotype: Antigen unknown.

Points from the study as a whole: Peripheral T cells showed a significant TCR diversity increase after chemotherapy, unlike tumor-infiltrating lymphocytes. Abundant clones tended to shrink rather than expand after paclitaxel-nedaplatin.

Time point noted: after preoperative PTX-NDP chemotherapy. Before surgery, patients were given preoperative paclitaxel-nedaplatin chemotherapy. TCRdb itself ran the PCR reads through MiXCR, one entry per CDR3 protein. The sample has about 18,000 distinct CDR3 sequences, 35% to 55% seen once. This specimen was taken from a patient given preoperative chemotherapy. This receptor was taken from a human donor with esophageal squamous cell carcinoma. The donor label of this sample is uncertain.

CDR3 sequence reads: CASSYSGKGSADTQYF. DNA of the CDR3: TGTGCCAGCAGTTACTCGGGGAAGGGAAGCGCAGATACGCAGTATTTT. The chain employs TRBV6-5 and TRBJ2-3; D remains ambiguous. The ends were cut back, 0 bases at V and 4 bases at J, with 14 bases in the middle. The CDR3 has 16 residues. Germline-derived CDR1 and CDR2 are MNHEY and SVGAGI.